A selection of T cell receptor beta chains follows, all from one sample in a study of T cells in Graves' hyperthyroidism and ophthalmopathy. Using its own MiXCR run on the multiplex PCR reads, TCRdb lists one record per CDR3 protein. The sample includes roughly 350,000 distinct CDR3 sequences, roughly 14% of them seen just once. Sequencing input: blood. These receptors came from a woman aged 25 to 45 with Graves' ophthalmopathy. Both conserved end residues are part of each CDR3. The D gene is left open where the match is weak. A clone size is listed for some rows: how often the clone was seen (once, few, many), or a class if it is expanded.

TRBJ2-1,TRBD2,many,TRBV20-1,CSANRAGGRGNEQFF,TGCAGTGCTAATCGGGCGGGGGGGCGAGGGAATGAGCAGTTCTTC
TRBJ2-7,-,-,TRBV19,CASSMTPSSHEQYF,TGTGCCAGTAGTATGACGCCGTCTTCCCACGAGCAGTACTTC
TRBJ1-5,-,-,TRBV6-1,CASSEVKNSFNQPQHF,TGTGCCAGCAGTGAAGTGAAAAACAGCTTTAATCAGCCCCAGCATTTT
TRBJ2-1,TRBD2,-,TRBV28,CASSSQTMRLAGGRLNEQFF,TGTGCCAGCAGTTCCCAAACCATGAGACTAGCGGGGGGGCGTTTAAATGAGCAGTTCTTC
TRBJ1-4,-,-,TRBV5-6,CASSLAMVGGWTDNEKLFF,TGTGCCAGCAGCTTGGCTATGGTCGGAGGGTGGACAGATAATGAAAAACTGTTTTTT
TRBJ1-1,-,many,TRBV4-1,CASSQRTRTAPFPAFF,TGCGCCAGCAGCCAAAGGACCAGGACAGCTCCCTTTCCTGCTTTCTTT
TRBJ2-3,-,many,TRBV20-1,CSAREPGAADTQYF,TGCAGTGCTAGAGAGCCCGGGGCGGCAGATACGCAGTATTTT
TRBJ1-4,TRBD1,many,TRBV28,CASSLGTGTGGREKLFF,TGTGCCAGCAGTTTGGGCACGGGGACAGGGGGACGTGAAAAACTGTTTTTT
TRBJ1-1,-,-,TRBV15,CATSRPFGTEAFF,TGTGCCACCAGCAGGCCATTTGGGACGGAAGCTTTCTTT
TRBJ1-1,-,many,TRBV30,CAWSKFGNTEAFF,TGTGCCTGGAGTAAGTTCGGGAACACTGAAGCTTTCTTT
TRBJ2-1,-,-,TRBV10-3,CAIRDDGAEQFF,TGTGCCATCCGAGACGATGGAGCGGAGCAGTTCTTC
TRBJ1-5,-,-,TRBV6-2/TRBV6-3,CASSPPGPGNQPQHF,TGTGCCAGCAGCCCCCCGGGCCCAGGCAATCAGCCCCAGCATTTT